A single sample is the source of the 14 T cell receptor beta chains below, sequenced in a study of technical replicates of blood from a handful of donors. Generated by immunoSEQ multiplex PCR, the TCRdb table keeps only in-frame clones and is missing some. This sample yields 100,000 or so clones, of which approximately 96% are seen a single time; approximately 0.33% belongs to the top ten. The specimen was T cells isolated from PBMCs. The source is a human donor in good health.

The chain employs TRBV28 and TRBJ2-7, with 7 bases that match TRBD1. After removal of 5 bases from V and 5 bases from J, the junction contained 12 bases not matched to a gene. This CDR3 comprises 15 residues. Germline CDR1 and CDR2: MDHEN and SYDVKM. The CDR3 nucleotides are TGTGCCAGCAGTAACCGACAGGGTGCGGTTGACGAGCAGTACTTC. Protein: CASSNRQGAVDEQYF.

The chain uses TRBV7-6 and TRBJ2-1, with 11 bases fitting TRBD2. The V segment lost 5 bases and the J segment 6 bases; nucleotides outside the gene matches: 9. Germline CDR1 and CDR2: SGHVS and FNYEAQ. CDR3 length equals 16 residues. The CDR3, as DNA: TGTGCCAGCAGCCCCTGGGTAGCGGGAGGGCCCAATGAGCAGTTCTTC. Translation gives CASSPWVAGGPNEQFF.

To note about this clone: Other DNA sequences in this specimen translate into the identical CDR3. The chain joins TRBV7-9 to TRBJ2-7; D not certain. The CDR3 runs 12 residues. The V and J ends lost 3 bases and 1 base respectively, with 4 bases between them. Germline V gene sequence: CDR1 SEHNR, CDR2 FQNEAQ (reference sequence). As DNA, the CDR3 is TGTGCCAGCAGCTTGACTTCCTACGAGCAGTACTTC. Amino acid sequence: CASSLTSYEQYF.

The CDR3 DNA follows: TGTGCCATCAGTGGGGGCTCGCGGTTGCCAAACTATGGCTACACCTTC. Its translation: CAISGGSRLPNYGYTF. This chain uses TRBV10-3 with TRBJ1-2; possibly TRBD1 for D (5 bases). Germline CDR1 and CDR2: ENHRY and SYGVKD. The length of the CDR3 is 16 residues. V was shortened by 4 bases and J by 2 bases, with 17 bases between the two germline ends.

This clone was counted a few times. The J gene is TRBJ2-7, the V gene TRBV4-2, with 7 bases matching TRBD1. Germline V lookup: CDR1 LGHNA, CDR2 YNFKEQ. Losses at the gene ends were 1 base for V and 7 bases for J; bases not matched to a gene: 10. The CDR3 runs to 15 residues. This CDR3 is CASSQVTRGHGEQYF. The CDR3 DNA sequence: TGTGCCAGCAGCCAAGTGACGAGGGGGCACGGGGAGCAGTACTTC.

The chain carries TRBV10-3 and TRBJ2-3; TRBD2 matches at 8 bases. After removal of 11 bases from V and 1 base from J, the junction contained 11 bases not matched to a gene. The germline V gene has CDR1 ENHRY and CDR2 SYGVKD. The CDR3 spans 15 residues. In DNA form, the CDR3 reads TGTGCCGGCGCGGGGGGCAGGGTTGGCACAGATACGCAGTATTTT. The encoded protein is CAGAGGRVGTDTQYF.

This chain connects TRBV15 to TRBJ2-1, with 7 positions matching TRBD2. The CDR3 is 14 amino acids. The germline V gene has CDR1 LNHNV and CDR2 YYDKDF (reference sequence). V lost 4 bases to trimming and J lost 9 bases; unmatched junction nucleotides: 9. The CDR3: CATSIGGSPGEQFF. The DNA for the CDR3 is TGTGCCACCAGCATCGGCGGGAGTCCCGGTGAGCAGTTCTTC.

The chain uses TRBV9 and TRBJ2-7; 7 bases agree with TRBD1. This CDR3 is 18 amino acids long. The germline V gene encodes CDR1 SGDLS and CDR2 YYNGEE. The V segment lost 3 bases and the J segment 0 bases; nucleotides outside the gene matches: 15. This chain's CDR3 is CASSERPTGALNSYEQYF. As DNA, the CDR3 is TGTGCCAGCAGCGAGCGCCCCACAGGGGCACTAAACTCCTACGAGCAGTACTTC.

The gene calls are TRBV19 and TRBJ2-3, with D maybe TRBD2 (6 bases). The CDR3 runs 15 residues. The germline V and J ends were trimmed by 4 bases and 0 bases, with 11 bases remaining between them. CDR1 LNHDA and CDR2 SQIVND come from the germline V gene (reference sequence). For the CDR3, the DNA is TGTGCCAGTAGTAATAGGGGAGGTAGCACAGATACGCAGTATTTT. Protein sequence: CASSNRGGSTDTQYF.

The V and J genes are TRBV6-1 and TRBJ2-1; 11 positions match TRBD2. The J segment lost 6 bases and the V segment lost 0 bases, leaving 10 bases of the junction unmatched. This CDR3 is 18 amino acids long. In germline, CDR1 is MNHNS, CDR2 SASEGT. The CDR3 DNA is TGTGCCAGCAGTGAAGCATCAGGGGGCCTAGCGGGAGGCAATGAGCAGTTCTTC. As protein: CASSEASGGLAGGNEQFF.

CDR3 protein: CASTLSRLTDTQYF. The CDR3 DNA reads as TGTGCCAGCACCCTTAGCCGACTCACAGATACGCAGTATTTT. The chain carries TRBV6-1 and TRBJ2-3, with unresolved D. The CDR3 spans 14 residues. Trimming shortened V by 7 bases and J by 2 bases, and 13 bases separated the two germline ends. Per the germline V gene, CDR1 is MNHNS and CDR2 is SASEGT.

The chain employs TRBV2 and TRBJ1-3; D call uncertain. Germline lookup yields CDR1 SNHLY and CDR2 FYNNEI. This CDR3 comprises 15 residues. V gave up 7 bases and J gave up 0 bases, with 13 bases separating them. The CDR3, as DNA: TGTGCCAGCACATATAGAAGATTCTCTGGAAACACCATATATTTT. It specifies CASTYRRFSGNTIYF.

This clone was seen only once. V and J are TRBV5-4 and TRBJ1-2; D remains unclear. This CDR3 contains 15 residues. The germline V and J ends were trimmed by 0 bases and 1 base, with 10 bases remaining between them. Germline CDR1 and CDR2: SGHNT and YYREEE (reference sequence). This chain's CDR3 is CASSLGVGLNYGYTF. For the CDR3, the DNA is TGTGCCAGCAGCTTGGGGGTAGGACTTAACTATGGCTACACCTTC.

This clone was seen once. This chain joins TRBV5-8 and TRBJ2-1; 8 nucleotides match TRBD1. This CDR3 contains 17 residues. Germline V gene lookup returns CDR1 SGHTS and CDR2 YDEGEE. The V and J ends lost 5 bases and 4 bases, in that order; junction bases with no gene match: 14. As DNA, the CDR3 is TGTGCCAGCAGTTGGGGGGCTGGACAGGGAGTATACAATGAGCAGTTCTTC. Protein sequence: CASSWGAGQGVYNEQFF. The full variable domain, in which reference TRBV5-8 and TRBJ2-1 provide the parts outside the CDR3, is EAGVTQSPTHLIKTRGQQATLRCSPISGHTSVYWYQQALGLGLQFLLWYDEGEERNRGNFPPRFSGRQFPNYSSELNVNALELEDSALYLCASSWGAGQGVYNEQFFGPGTRLTVL.